This T cell receptor beta chain is drawn from a study of sequential checkpoint blockade in melanoma (dated by TCRdb to between 2018 and 2020). Study-level background: Using 1:1 randomization, the trial assigned patients either to first-line nivolumab followed by ipilimumab (arm A) or to ipilimumab followed by nivolumab (arm B). Both trial sequences were followed by maintenance nivolumab.

What the study reported, not specific to this receptor: Validation of the response-prediction model combining TCR metrics and mutation burden is needed in larger, independent patient cohorts.

The CDR3 runs 14 residues from the cysteine to the phenylalanine. Only the CDR3 DNA stays, 42 bases, in frame from base 1. Trimming costs V 2 bases and J 8 bases, and their ends lie 13 bases apart. In the germline V gene (reference sequence), CDR1 corresponds to SEHNR and CDR2 to FQNEAQ. TCRbeta CDR3 regions were immunosequenced from genomic DNA with the immunoSEQ Assay. Prior to high-throughput sequencing, genomic DNA was amplified by bias-controlled multiplex PCR. The source study handled its data this way. To quantify the absolute abundance of each unique TCRbeta CDR3 region, the sequences were collapsed and filtered. Clonality was defined as 1 minus Pielou's evenness and was calculated using productive rearrangements only. Clones with significantly greater frequencies in on-treatment versus baseline samples were identified using a previously published method. Imported from immuneACCESS, the table was reduced by TCRdb to in-frame sequences with V and J called. These copies leave out some clones; in studies compared against another copy, an unresolved V gene accounts for under half, and the cause of the remainder is not known. V and J calls and clone size follow that table, whereas D and trimming were derived from the DNA. This sample is represented by under 40,000 clones; roughly 84% of them were singletons. The top ten clones comprise about an eighth of the sample.

This specimen's treatment or condition label, interpreted: randomized to nivolumab then ipilimumab (arm A) or the reverse (arm B). None of the trial patients had been given prior DNA-damaging chemotherapy. Live CD3+CD8+ cells negative for CD19 and CD56 were sorted from thawed PBMCs on a FACS Aria II flow cytometer. The samples were obtained from melanoma patients enrolled in CheckMate 064, an open-label, randomized phase II trial testing sequential checkpoint blockade. Peripheral blood mononuclear cells were collected by leukapheresis, purified using Ficoll-Paque, and frozen in human serum containing about 10% DMSO. Purity of sorted blood CD3+CD8+ cells was verified at >98% immediately after sorting, followed by DNA extraction. As regards this clone: No antigen is known for it. Qualities for individual bases were not recorded, and no much larger clone is one base off.

The material sequenced was CD8+ T cells sorted from blood (inferred from file names), taken from a patient given nivolumab and ipilimumab in sequence. The rearrangement combines TRBV7-9 with TRBJ2-1; perhaps TRBD1 is the D gene, with 6 bases matching. The source of this sequence is a human donor with melanoma. Here is the DNA: TGTGCCAGCAGCTTATCGTACAGGGTCCATGAGCAGTTCTTC. It encodes CASSLSYRVHEQFF. Joined to the reference TRBV7-9 and TRBJ2-1 proteins, this CDR3 gives the full variable domain: DTGVSQNPRHKITKRGQNVTFRCDPISEHNRLYWYRQTLGQGPEFLTYFQNEAQLEKSRLLSDRFSAERPKGSFSTLEIQRTEQGDSAMYLCASSLSYRVHEQFFGPGTRLTVL.